Listed here are 18 T cell receptor beta chains from one sample, sequenced in a study of shared clonotypes between healthy human individuals. Method: immunoSEQ multiplex PCR; TCRdb's copy keeps in-frame clones and lacks some. Of about 490,000 clones in the sample, approximately 81% were seen once. Sequencing was done on a sample of PBMCs. The receptors stem from a middle-aged woman in good health. Some clones in this sample may be carry-over from other donors' samples.

By share of the sample, this clone is medium-sized. This specimen includes other DNA sequences encoding the same CDR3. V usage is TRBV7-9 and J usage is TRBJ1-1; D uncertain. The length of the CDR3 is 13 residues. From germline, CDR1 is SEHNR and CDR2 FQNEAQ (reference sequence). Trimming removed 2 bases at V and 8 bases at J, with 12 bases between. For the CDR3, the DNA is TGTGCCAGCAGCTTACTGGTAAACCGGGAAGCTTTCTTT. Its protein product is CASSLLVNREAFF.

This clone was seen a handful of times. This sequence joins TRBV19 and TRBJ2-3; TRBD2 matches 7 bases. Per the germline V gene, CDR1 is LNHDA and CDR2 is SQIVND (reference sequence). The CDR3 sequence is 14 residues long. The V gene end was trimmed by 4 bases and the J gene end by 6 bases; junction bases not matched to a gene: 7. The chain's CDR3 is CASSSGSGGDTQYF. Here the CDR3 DNA reads TGTGCCAGTAGTAGCGGGAGTGGCGGGGATACGCAGTATTTT.

As for this clone: This sequence may be a read error, since a much larger clone differs from it by one base. Other nucleotide sequences in the sample specify the same CDR3. V gene TRBV6-1 combines with J gene TRBJ1-6; TRBD1 matches 9 bases. There are 13 residues in the CDR3. CDR1 and CDR2 from the germline V gene are MNHNS and SASEGT. The CDR3 nucleotides are TGTGCTAGCAGGACAGGGGCGGGATCACCCCTCCACTTT. This translates into CASRTGAGSPLHF.

About this clone itself: A single base is all that separates this from a far larger clone, so a read error is likely. The sample has other DNA sequences that encode this CDR3 too. This chain links TRBV5-4 with TRBJ1-1; 9 bases agree with TRBD1. Germline lookup yields CDR1 SGHNT and CDR2 YYREEE (reference sequence). The CDR3 contains 15 residues. Written as DNA, the CDR3 is TGTGCCAGTAGCTTCTCGGACAGGGGTTCCACTGAAGCTTTCTTT. Translated, it gives CASSFSDRGSTEAFF.

In this sample, this clone turned up once. This is likely an artifact of a read error, given a far larger clone one base away. The identical CDR3 is also encoded by other nucleotide sequences in the sample. The rearrangement uses TRBV27 and TRBJ2-3, with TRBD2 matching 7 bases. The germline V gene encodes CDR1 MNHEY and CDR2 SMNVEV (reference sequence). V was clipped by 2 bases and J by 2 bases; unmatched bases: 4. The CDR3 length is 15 residues. CDR3 residues: CASSLAGDHTDTQYF. The CDR3 nucleotides are TGTGCCAGCAGTTTAGCGGGAGACCACACAGATACGCAGTATTTT.

The rearrangement joins TRBV7-3 to TRBJ1-5; TRBD1 agrees at 10 bases. Looked up from germline, CDR1 is SGHTA and CDR2 is FQGTGA. Losses at the gene ends were 4 bases for V and 0 bases for J; bases not matched to a gene: 9. The CDR3 contains 18 residues. The CDR3 DNA is TGTGCCAGCAGCTCCCGGGACAGGGGAGGATATAGCAATCAGCCCCAGCATTTT. Translated: CASSSRDRGGYSNQPQHF. Supplemented by reference TRBV7-3 and TRBJ1-5, the full variable domain reads GAGVSQTPSNKVTEKGKYVELRCDPISGHTALYWYRQSLGQGPEFLIYFQGTGAADDSGLPNDRFFAVRPEGSVSTLKIQRTERGDSAVYLCASSSRDRGGYSNQPQHFGDGTRLSIL.

The V call is TRBV6-5, the J call TRBJ1-2, with 9 positions matching TRBD1. V gave up 11 bases and J gave up 2 bases; unmatched junction bases: 9. Per the germline V gene, CDR1 is MNHEY and CDR2 is SVGAGI. CDR3 length: 14 residues. CDR3 coding DNA: TGTGCCGTATCTCTAGGACAGGGGAACTATGGCTACACCTTC. This sequence encodes CAVSLGQGNYGYTF.

This clone was recorded once. This likely reflects a read error, since a far larger clone is one base away. The chain carries TRBV4-3 and TRBJ2-2, with TRBD2 matching 9 bases. Germline V gene data show CDR1 as LGHNA and CDR2 as YSLEER. The CDR3 loop spans 16 amino acids. DNA for the CDR3: TGCGCCATCAGCCAAGTTAGCGGGAGAGGCACCGGGGAGCTGTTTTTT. Protein product: CAISQVSGRGTGELFF.

This chain connects TRBV7-9 to TRBJ1-2; D call uncertain. The V end was cut by 4 bases, the J end by 0 bases, with 9 bases between. Per the germline V gene, CDR1 is SEHNR and CDR2 is FQNEAQ (reference sequence). This CDR3 spans 14 amino acids. This CDR3 reads CASSYQRTNYGYTF. As DNA, the CDR3 is TGTGCCAGCAGCTACCAAAGGACTAACTATGGCTACACCTTC.

Turning to this clone: A far larger clone differs by one base, so this is likely a read error. The same CDR3 also results from other DNA sequences found in this sample. V is TRBV5-1 and J is TRBJ2-2; no clear D. V was pared by 1 base and J by 3 bases, with 10 bases between. Germline V lookup: CDR1 SGHRS, CDR2 YFSETQ. This CDR3 contains 15 residues. The CDR3 DNA reads TGCGCCAGCAGCTTGATGTCCAGAGACACCGGGGAGCTGTTTTTT. This translates into CASSLMSRDTGELFF.

This clone has just one count. Possible read error: a much larger clone is one base away. The rearrangement links TRBV7-2 to TRBJ2-3; either TRBD1 or TRBD2 may supply D (6 bases each). Per germline, CDR1 SGHTA and CDR2 FQGNSA. V was clipped by 5 bases and J by 6 bases, with 21 bases between them. There are 16 residues in the CDR3. The CDR3 region is CASSPVGGLLCDTQYF. CDR3 in DNA: TGTGCCAGCAGCCCCGTTGGGGGGCTATTATGTGATACGCAGTATTTT.

The chain recombines TRBV9 with TRBJ2-2; D is uncertain. Trimming removed 5 bases from V and 7 bases from J, with 15 bases in between. Germline V gives CDR1 SGDLS, CDR2 YYNGEE. The CDR3 is made up of 14 amino acids. CDR3 residues: CASRTDEWVGELFF. As DNA, the CDR3 is TGTGCCAGCAGAACGGACGAATGGGTCGGGGAGCTGTTTTTT.

The rearrangement uses TRBV9 and TRBJ2-7; 9 positions agree with TRBD1. V lost 0 bases to trimming and J lost 3 bases; unmatched junction nucleotides: 4. The CDR3 spans 15 residues. The germline CDR1 and CDR2 sequences are SGDLS and YYNGEE. The CDR3 bases are TGTGCCAGCAGCGTAGAACCGGGACAGGGCTACGAGCAGTACTTC. Its protein is CASSVEPGQGYEQYF.

The genes are TRBV6-5 and TRBJ1-2; TRBD1 aligns across 8 bases. From germline, CDR1 is MNHEY and CDR2 SVGAGI. The CDR3 has 15 amino acids. J was trimmed by 7 bases and V by 2 bases; bases with no gene match: 9. CDR3 coding DNA: TGTGCCAGCAGTTACGGCCCGACAGGGGAGGGTGGCTACACCTTC. Its protein is CASSYGPTGEGGYTF.

V gene TRBV11-2 combines with J gene TRBJ2-4; D possibly corresponds to TRBD2 (6 bases). Deletions cut 5 bases from V and 8 bases from J, with 13 bases between. This CDR3 has 13 amino acids. Per the germline V gene, CDR1 is SGHAT and CDR2 is FQNNGV. The CDR3 region is CASSQGTGDIQYF. CDR3 DNA sequence: TGTGCCAGCAGCCAGGGAACGGGGGACATTCAGTACTTC.

CDR3 bases: TGTGCCAGCAGCTTTCAGGGTAGGACTGAAGCTTTCTTT. This encodes CASSFQGRTEAFF. The chain combines TRBV7-8 with TRBJ1-1; tentatively, D is TRBD1 (5 bases). Germline CDR1 SGHVS, CDR2 FQNEAQ. CDR3 length equals 13 residues. V was shortened by 3 bases and J by 5 bases, with 10 bases between the two germline ends.

The chain links TRBV10-2 to TRBJ2-2, with 7 bases that match TRBD2. The CDR3 extends over 13 amino acids. The V segment lost 8 bases and the J segment 5 bases; nucleotides outside the gene matches: 5. In germline, CDR1 is WSHSY, CDR2 SAAADI. The chain's CDR3 is CASGRELTGELFF. The CDR3 DNA follows: TGCGCCAGCGGGCGGGAGCTAACCGGGGAGCTGTTTTTT.

The rearrangement joins TRBV7-8 to TRBJ1-2, with TRBD1 matching over 8 bases. CDR1 SGHVS and CDR2 FQNEAQ come from the germline V gene. The CDR3 extends over 14 amino acids. The V and J ends lost 1 base and 5 bases, in that order; junction bases with no gene match: 3. This chain's CDR3 is CASSLDRGTYGYTF. The DNA of the CDR3 is TGTGCCAGCAGCTTAGACAGGGGGACTTATGGCTACACCTTC.